The 16 T cell receptor beta chains below were found in one sample sequenced in a study of T cell repertoires in cytomegalovirus infection. One entry per CDR3 protein, called by TCRdb with MiXCR from the reads. The sample lists nearly 450,000 distinct CDR3 sequences, 31% seen once, with roughly 13% in the top ten. The sample taken for sequencing was PBMCs. The source is a human donor in good health (CMV status not recorded). Some clones in this sample may be carry-over from other donors' samples.

The chain couples TRBV27 to TRBJ1-5; D might be TRBD1 (5 bases). Germline CDR1 and CDR2: MNHEY and SMNVEV (reference sequence). The CDR3 consists of 14 residues. V dropped 7 bases and J dropped 1 base, with 11 bases sitting between them. This CDR3 is CASKGEGSNQPQHF. CDR3 nucleotide sequence: TGTGCCAGCAAAGGGGAAGGAAGCAATCAGCCCCAGCATTTT.

The chain employs TRBV3-1 and TRBJ2-5, with 7 nucleotides matching TRBD2. Looked up from germline, CDR1 is LGHDT and CDR2 is YNNKEL (reference sequence). The CDR3 spans 15 residues. V was clipped by 5 bases and J by 1 base; unmatched bases: 7. CDR3 loop: CASSGFLAAQETQYF. The CDR3 DNA reads as TGTGCCAGCAGCGGATTCCTAGCGGCCCAAGAGACCCAGTACTTC.

About this clonotype itself: This may come from a read error, since a much larger clone is one base off. The CDR3 end shows no conserved phenylalanine or tryptophan, and so a read error is likely. This chain joins TRBV6-2 or TRBV6-3 and TRBJ2-1; D not certain. There are 12 residues in the CDR3. V was cut by 6 bases and J by 8 bases, with 11 bases left in between. Germline V CDR1 and CDR2: MNHEY, SVGEGT. The CDR3 sequence is CASSINADEQFC. The CDR3 DNA follows: TGTGCCAGCAGCATTAACGCTGATGAGCAGTTCTGC.

The chain uses TRBV2 and TRBJ2-5, with 9 bases lining up with TRBD2. Trimming removed 6 bases from V and 4 bases from J; junction bases left unmatched: 12. The germline V gene encodes CDR1 SNHLY and CDR2 FYNNEI. This CDR3 comprises 16 residues. DNA for the CDR3: TGTGCCAGCAGGCGGATAGCGGGGGCCCGGAGAGAGACCCAGTACTTC. Protein: CASRRIAGARRETQYF.

The chain carries TRBV28 and TRBJ2-4; D gene unclear. This CDR3 is built from 12 residues. Germline loops: CDR1 MDHEN, CDR2 SYDVKM. V lost 4 bases and J lost 7, with 8 bases in between. The DNA for the CDR3 is TGTGCCAGCAGTTCCGTACGGAACATTCAGTACTTC. Its protein product is CASSSVRNIQYF.

Turning to this clonotype: A read error may explain this, as a much larger clone is one base away. The V and J genes are TRBV6-5 and TRBJ2-1, with D perhaps TRBD2 (6 bases). The length of the CDR3 is 15 residues. The V end was cut by 8 bases, the J end by 4 bases, with 18 bases between. Germline V gene lookup returns CDR1 MNHEY and CDR2 SVGAGI. The CDR3 DNA reads TGTGCCAGCGGCAAACTAGCTGAACCATACAATGAGCAGTTCTTC. It yields the protein CASGKLAEPYNEQFF.

This clonotype occurred many times. The genes are TRBV12-3 or TRBV12-4 and TRBJ1-1, with a tentative D call TRBD1 (5 bases). The CDR3 length is 11 residues. V was cut by 8 bases and J by 4 bases, with 8 bases left in between. The CDR3 DNA follows: TGTGCCAGCGGCGGGGGCACTGAAGCTTTCTTT. Translated: CASGGGTEAFF.

The chain couples TRBV19 to TRBJ2-7, with 9 bases lining up with TRBD1. Unmatched junction bases numbered 4, after V lost 4 bases and J lost 3 bases. The CDR3 loop spans 14 amino acids. The germline CDR1 and CDR2 sequences are LNHDA and SQIVND (reference sequence). This CDR3 is CASSRDRDIYEQYF. The CDR3 DNA reads TGTGCCAGTAGTAGGGACAGGGATATCTACGAGCAGTACTTC.

The sample holds many counts of this clonotype. The chain couples TRBV7-2 to TRBJ2-1; TRBD2 matches at 8 bases. Germline V CDR1 and CDR2: SGHTA, FQGNSA. Germline trimming cut 4 bases from V and 3 bases from J; bases unmatched to any gene: 5. The CDR3 has 15 residues. The CDR3 region is CASSSAGGGYNEQFF. The CDR3, as DNA: TGTGCCAGCAGCTCCGCGGGGGGTGGCTACAATGAGCAGTTCTTC.

This clonotype was recorded many times. This chain connects TRBV6-1 to TRBJ1-6; D perhaps matches TRBD1 (6 bases). Trimming removed 7 bases from V and 6 bases from J, with 34 bases in between. Germline CDR1 is MNHNS and CDR2 is SASEGT. This CDR3 contains 21 residues. Here the CDR3 reads CASTPLMDRGYPKGINSPLHF. DNA of the CDR3: TGTGCCAGCACCCCTTTGATGGACAGAGGTTATCCAAAGGGGATTAATTCACCCCTCCACTTT.

This clonotype appeared a few times. This rearrangement joins TRBV11-2 to TRBJ2-1; D ambiguous. CDR1 is SGHAT and CDR2 is FQNNGV in the germline V gene. Trimming removed 1 base from V and 10 bases from J, with 11 bases in between. CDR3 length: 13 residues. CDR3 protein: CASSLGSAWEQFF. Written as DNA, the CDR3 is TGTGCCAGCAGCTTAGGGTCTGCTTGGGAGCAGTTCTTC.

This clonotype was seen at least ten times. This chain connects TRBV12-3 or TRBV12-4 to TRBJ1-2; D unclear. The CDR3 has 13 residues. V was clipped by 5 bases and J by 8 bases, with 15 bases between them. CDR3 sequence (DNA): TGTGCCAGCAGTAGACGGACTTTAGTCGGCTACACCTTC. This encodes CASSRRTLVGYTF.

This clonotype was seen only a few times. The chain has TRBV20-1 and TRBJ2-7; D remains ambiguous. The V end lost 0 bases, the J end lost 2 bases, and 14 bases lay between the germline ends. Germline V lookup: CDR1 DFQATT, CDR2 SNEGSKA (reference sequence). The CDR3 covers 15 residues. The CDR3 region has the DNA TGCAGTGCTAGAGATCATGTGGGCGGCCCCTACGAGCAGTACTTC. Encoded protein: CSARDHVGGPYEQYF.

In this sample, this clonotype turned up a few times. This sequence joins TRBV7-2 and TRBJ1-2; no firm D call. Germline loops: CDR1 SGHTA, CDR2 FQGNSA. Trimming took off 2 bases at V and 0 bases at J, with 7 bases between the two ends. The CDR3 sequence is 14 residues long. The CDR3 here is CASSLTSANYGYTF. DNA for the CDR3: TGTGCCAGCAGCTTAACGTCAGCTAACTATGGCTACACCTTC. Drawing the rest from reference TRBV7-2 and TRBJ1-2, the complete variable domain is GAGVSQSPSNKVTEKGKDVELRCDPISGHTALYWYRQSLGQGLEFLIYFQGNSAPDKSGLPSDRFSAERTGGSVSTLTIQRTQQEDSAVYLCASSLTSANYGYTFGSGTRLTVV.

This clonotype was detected only a few times. The V and J genes are TRBV4-2 and TRBJ1-3, with D possibly matching TRBD1 (5 bases). CDR1 and CDR2 (germline): LGHNA, YNFKEQ. Trimming pared 1 base from V and 0 bases from J, leaving 13 bases between. The CDR3 is made up of 17 amino acids. CDR3 amino acids: CASSQAPGSSSGNTIYF. The CDR3 DNA is TGTGCCAGCAGCCAAGCACCAGGGTCCTCCTCTGGAAACACCATATATTTT.

The sample holds one count of this clonotype. This sequence joins TRBV27 and TRBJ1-2; a weak D match, TRBD1 (5 bases). Per germline, CDR1 MNHEY and CDR2 SMNVEV (reference sequence). V gave up 4 bases and J gave up 4 bases, with 13 bases separating them. This CDR3 is 14 amino acids long. In DNA, the CDR3 is TGTGCCAGCAGTTCATCCCCGGGGACCTATGGCTACACCTTC. Its translation is CASSSSPGTYGYTF.